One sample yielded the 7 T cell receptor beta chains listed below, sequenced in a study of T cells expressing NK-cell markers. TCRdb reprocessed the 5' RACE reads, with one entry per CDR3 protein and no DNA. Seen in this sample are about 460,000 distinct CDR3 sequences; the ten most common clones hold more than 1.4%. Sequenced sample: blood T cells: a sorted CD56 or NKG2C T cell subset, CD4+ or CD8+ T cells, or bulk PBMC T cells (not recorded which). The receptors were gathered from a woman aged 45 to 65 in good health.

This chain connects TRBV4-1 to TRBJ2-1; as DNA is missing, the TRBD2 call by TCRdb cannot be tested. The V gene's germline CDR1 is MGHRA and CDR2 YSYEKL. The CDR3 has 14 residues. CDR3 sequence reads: CASLGSGRYNEQFF.

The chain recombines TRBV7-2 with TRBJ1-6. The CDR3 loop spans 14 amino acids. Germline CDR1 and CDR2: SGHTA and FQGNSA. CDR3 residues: CASSLRLRNSPLHF.

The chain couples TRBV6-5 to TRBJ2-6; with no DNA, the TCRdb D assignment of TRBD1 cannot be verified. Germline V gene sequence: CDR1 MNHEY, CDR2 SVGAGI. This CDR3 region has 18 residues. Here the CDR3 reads CASSYSWQGISGANVLTF.

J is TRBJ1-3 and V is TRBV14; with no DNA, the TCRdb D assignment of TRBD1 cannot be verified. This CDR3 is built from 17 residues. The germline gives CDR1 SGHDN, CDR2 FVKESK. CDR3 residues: CASSPWVSTVSGNTIYF.

The CDR3 loop reads CASSQEGLATDTQYF. The chain employs TRBV4-1 and TRBJ2-3. This CDR3 is 15 amino acids long. Germline V gives CDR1 MGHRA, CDR2 YSYEKL.

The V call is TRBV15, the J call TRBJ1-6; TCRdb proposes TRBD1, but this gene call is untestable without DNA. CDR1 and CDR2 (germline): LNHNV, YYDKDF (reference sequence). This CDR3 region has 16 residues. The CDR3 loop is CATSTLGSGNNSPLHF. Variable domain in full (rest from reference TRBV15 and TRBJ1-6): DAMVIQNPRYQVTQFGKPVTLSCSQTLNHNVMYWYQQKSSQAPKLLFHYYDKDFNNEADTPDNFQSRRPNTSFCFLDIRSPGLGDTAMYLCATSTLGSGNNSPLHFGNGTRLTVT.

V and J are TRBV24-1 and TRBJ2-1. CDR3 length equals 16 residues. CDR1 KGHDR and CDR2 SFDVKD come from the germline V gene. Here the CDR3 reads CATSDLGSKGYNEQFF.